This T cell receptor beta chain was obtained from a study of regulatory T cells in long-lasting Graves disease. Study results and limitations: Newly diagnosed Graves' patients exceeded persistent ones in TCR diversity. TRBV28, TRBJ1-2 and TRBJ2-5 were segments that persistent disease favored.

Concerning this clonotype: Its antigen is unknown.

Libraries of TCR beta came from iRepertoire HTBI primers plus Arm-PCR of CDR3 regions. MiXCR, applied by TCRdb to the multiplex PCR reads, yields one record per CDR3 protein. Of 350,000 to 500,000 distinct CDR3 sequences in the sample, roughly 23% were seen once. V dropped 2 bases and J dropped 6; count of bases not matched to a gene: 7. This CDR3 has 16 amino acids. CDR1 is MNHEY, CDR2 SVGEGT, per germline. The time point here: persistent/refractory GD, antithyroid drugs over 5 years with positive TRAb. Making the TCR library involved RNA that had been extracted from PBMCs. The peripheral blood volume drawn was roughly 8.7 milliliters, and it was collected into EDTA tubes.

Sequenced here: peripheral blood mononuclear cells (PBMCs), sampled when the disease was refractory, from a patient treated with antithyroid drugs. The chain has TRBV6-2 or TRBV6-3 and TRBJ2-2, with 9 positions matching TRBD1. The TCR comes from a female donor with Graves disease. The CDR3 DNA reads as TGTGCCAGCAGTTACGGGGGGACAGGGAAGGCCGGGGAGCTGTTTTTT. Translation: CASSYGGTGKAGELFF.